This TCR beta chain was recovered during a study of blood T cell repertoires in COVID-19. Study context: Both acute and convalescent COVID-19 samples were obtained from the United States, Italy and Spain. The cDNA or gDNA used as material had been derived from T cells, B-cell-depleted T cells, or PBMCs.

Original data processing: Reference gene primer amplification gave nucleated cell count estimates. Libraries were prepared by immunoSEQ multiplex PCR; TCRdb keeps only in-frame clonotypes and omits some of them. V, J and clone size reflect that table, while D and trimming were determined from the DNA. The profile covers roughly 100,000 clones, with approximately 89% appearing a single time and approximately 17% taken by the ten largest. The length of the CDR3 is 13 residues. The V end was cut by 6 bases, the J end by 1 base, with 8 bases between. CDR1 is KGHDR, CDR2 SFDVKD, per germline. V gene TRBV24-1 combines with J gene TRBJ1-2; D is unresolved. This clonotype originated in a woman older than 75 in a cohort sampled during active COVID-19. Sequencing was performed on peripheral blood. The CDR3 DNA reads TGTGCCACCAGTCGGGGAGTTAACTATGGCTACACCTTC. As protein: CATSRGVNYGYTF.